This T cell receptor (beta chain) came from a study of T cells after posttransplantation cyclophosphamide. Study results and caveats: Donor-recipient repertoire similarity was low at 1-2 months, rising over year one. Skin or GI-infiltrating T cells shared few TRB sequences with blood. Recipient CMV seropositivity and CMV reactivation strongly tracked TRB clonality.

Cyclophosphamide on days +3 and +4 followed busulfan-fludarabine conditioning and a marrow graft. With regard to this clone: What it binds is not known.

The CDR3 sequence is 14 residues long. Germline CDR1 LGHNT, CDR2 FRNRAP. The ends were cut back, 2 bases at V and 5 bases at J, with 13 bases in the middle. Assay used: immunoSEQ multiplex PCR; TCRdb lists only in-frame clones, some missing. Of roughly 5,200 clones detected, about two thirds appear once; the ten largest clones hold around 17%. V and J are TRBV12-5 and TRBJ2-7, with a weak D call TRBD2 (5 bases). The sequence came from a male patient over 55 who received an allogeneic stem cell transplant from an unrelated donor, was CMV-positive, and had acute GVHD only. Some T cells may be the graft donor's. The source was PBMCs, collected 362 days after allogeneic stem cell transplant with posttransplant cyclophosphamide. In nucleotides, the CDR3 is TGTGCTAGTGGTTTGCCCGGAGAGGGCCACGAGCAGTACTTC. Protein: CASGLPGEGHEQYF.